A single sample gave rise to the 10 T cell receptor beta chains below, sequenced in a study of shared T cell receptors in the human thymus. Data came from immunoSEQ multiplex PCR; TCRdb stores just in-frame clones and leaves some out. In the table there are about 660,000 clones, more than 75% of which are singletons. These data also formed part of another study, on human thymus T cells.

Sequenced material: thymocytes. The receptors shown here come from a boy younger than two with a congenital heart defect.

The chain carries TRBV25-1 and TRBJ2-1; no firm D call. The ends were cut back, 3 bases at V and 6 bases at J, with 18 bases in the middle. The V gene's germline CDR1 is MGHDK and CDR2 SYGVNS. The CDR3 length is 16 residues. The CDR3 DNA reads as TGTGCCAGCAGTGATACCAGCGATCGTGGTCCCAATGAGCAGTTCTTC. Its translation is CASSDTSDRGPNEQFF.

The CDR3 DNA sequence: TGTGCCCTGAAGCAGGGTAGCACAGATACGCAGTATTTT. Its translation is CALKQGSTDTQYF. This chain links TRBV30 with TRBJ2-3; D may be TRBD1 (5 bases). Trimming removed 8 bases from V and 0 bases from J, with 12 bases in between. The CDR3 sequence is 13 residues long. Germline values: CDR1 GTSNPN, CDR2 SVGIG (reference sequence).

V and J are TRBV7-9 and TRBJ1-2; weak D call: TRBD1 (5 bases). Looked up from germline, CDR1 is SEHNR and CDR2 is FQNEAQ (reference sequence). The CDR3 covers 15 residues. Trimming took 5 bases from V and 0 from J, leaving 13 bases between them. The CDR3 reads CASSPGGDPNYGYTF. CDR3 nucleotides: TGTGCCAGCAGCCCGGGGGGGGATCCTAACTATGGCTACACCTTC.

This sequence joins TRBV11-3 and TRBJ2-1, with TRBD1 matching 9 bases. J was trimmed by 5 bases and V by 4 bases; bases with no gene match: 9. This CDR3 spans 16 amino acids. Germline CDR1 is SGHNT and CDR2 is YENEEA. For the CDR3, the DNA is TGTGCCAGCAGCTCCGCCCGGGACAGGGATGACAATGAGCAGTTCTTC. Encoded protein: CASSSARDRDDNEQFF.

V gene TRBV5-1 combines with J gene TRBJ2-1, with D possibly matching TRBD2 (5 bases). V lost 0 bases to trimming and J lost 2 bases, with 24 bases between them. The germline V gene has CDR1 SGHRS and CDR2 YFSETQ. This CDR3 contains 20 residues. DNA of the CDR3: TGCGCCAGCAGCTTGGTTATCTTTGAGGCCGCGGGCTACCCCTACAATGAGCAGTTCTTC. Amino acid sequence: CASSLVIFEAAGYPYNEQFF.

A few counts support this clone. The CDR3 DNA follows: TGTGCCACCAGCAGAGAGGGCCCTGGGCCTCACCATGAGCAGTTCTTC. This codes for CATSREGPGPHHEQFF. V and J are TRBV15 and TRBJ2-1; unclear D gene. The CDR3 consists of 16 residues. Trimming removed 0 bases at V and 8 bases at J, with 17 bases between. In germline, CDR1 is LNHNV, CDR2 YYDKDF (reference sequence). Looking up the rest from reference TRBV15 and TRBJ2-1 gives the full variable domain: DAMVIQNPRYQVTQFGKPVTLSCSQTLNHNVMYWYQQKSSQAPKLLFHYYDKDFNNEADTPDNFQSRRPNTSFCFLDIRSPGLGDTAMYLCATSREGPGPHHEQFFGPGTRLTVL.

The chain recombines TRBV28 with TRBJ1-3; D not certain. This CDR3 is 16 amino acids long. The germline CDR1 and CDR2 sequences are MDHEN and SYDVKM. Trimming stripped 4 bases from V and 3 bases from J, with 16 bases between. The CDR3 bases are TGTGCCAGCAGTTCCCCCTCTGGGCCGATTGGAAACACCATATATTTT. Translating it yields CASSSPSGPIGNTIYF.

The chain links TRBV27 to TRBJ1-5, with D hard to call. V lost 6 bases to trimming and J lost 5 bases, with 5 bases between them. Germline V gene sequence: CDR1 MNHEY, CDR2 SMNVEV (reference sequence). The CDR3 is 11 amino acids. DNA for the CDR3: TGTGCCAGCAGGACTGATCAGCCCCAGCATTTT. As protein: CASRTDQPQHF.

The V call is TRBV19, the J call TRBJ1-5; a weak D match, TRBD1 (5 bases). The CDR3 runs 15 residues. V gave up 1 base and J gave up 2 bases, with 9 bases separating them. Germline V lookup: CDR1 LNHDA, CDR2 SQIVND (reference sequence). The CDR3 protein is CASSIGRGGNQPQHF. The CDR3 coding sequence is TGTGCCAGTAGTATAGGCCGGGGGGGCAATCAGCCCCAGCATTTT.

This chain links TRBV19 with TRBJ2-7; tentative D call: TRBD2 (5 bases). The V end lost 4 bases, the J end lost 12 bases, and 19 bases lay between the germline ends. Germline lookup yields CDR1 LNHDA and CDR2 SQIVND (reference sequence). CDR3 length: 13 residues. The DNA for the CDR3 is TGTGCCAGTAGTAAGGTCGCAACGCGCGGGTTGTACTTC. It yields the protein CASSKVATRGLYF.